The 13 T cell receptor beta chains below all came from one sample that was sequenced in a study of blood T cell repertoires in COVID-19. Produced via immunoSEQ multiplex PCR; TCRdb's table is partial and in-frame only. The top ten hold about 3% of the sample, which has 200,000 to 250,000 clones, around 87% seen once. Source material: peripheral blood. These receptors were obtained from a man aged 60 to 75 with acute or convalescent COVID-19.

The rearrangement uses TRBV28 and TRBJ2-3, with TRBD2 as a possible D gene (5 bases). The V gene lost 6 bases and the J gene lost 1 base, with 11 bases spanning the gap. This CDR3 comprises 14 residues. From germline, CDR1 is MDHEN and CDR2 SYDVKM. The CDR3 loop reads CASSLPAGTDTQYF. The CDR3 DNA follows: TGTGCCAGCAGCCTCCCAGCGGGCACAGATACGCAGTATTTT.

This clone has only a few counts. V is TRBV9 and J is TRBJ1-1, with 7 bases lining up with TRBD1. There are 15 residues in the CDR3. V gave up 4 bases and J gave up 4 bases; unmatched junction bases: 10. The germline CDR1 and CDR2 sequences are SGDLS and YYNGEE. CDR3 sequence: CASSPRGGGGTEAFF. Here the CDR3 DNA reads TGTGCCAGCAGCCCAAGAGGGGGCGGCGGCACTGAAGCTTTCTTT.

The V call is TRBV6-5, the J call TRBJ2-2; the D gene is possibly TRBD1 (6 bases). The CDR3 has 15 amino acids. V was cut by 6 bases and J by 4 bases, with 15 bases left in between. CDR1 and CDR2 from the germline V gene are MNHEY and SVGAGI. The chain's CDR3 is CASRIGTTITGELFF. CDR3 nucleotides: TGTGCCAGCAGAATCGGGACAACCATCACCGGGGAGCTGTTTTTT.

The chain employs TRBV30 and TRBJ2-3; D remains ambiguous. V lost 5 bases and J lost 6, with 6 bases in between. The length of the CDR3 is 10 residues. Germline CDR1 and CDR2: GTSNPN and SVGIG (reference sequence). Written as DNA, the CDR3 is TGTGCCTGGGAGAGGGATACGCAGTATTTT. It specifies CAWERDTQYF. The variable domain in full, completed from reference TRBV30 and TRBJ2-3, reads SQTIHQWPATLVQPVGSPLSLECTVEGTSNPNLYWYRQAAGRGLQLLFYSVGIGQISSEVPQNLSASRPQDRQFILSSKKLLLSDSGFYLCAWERDTQYFGPGTRLTVL.

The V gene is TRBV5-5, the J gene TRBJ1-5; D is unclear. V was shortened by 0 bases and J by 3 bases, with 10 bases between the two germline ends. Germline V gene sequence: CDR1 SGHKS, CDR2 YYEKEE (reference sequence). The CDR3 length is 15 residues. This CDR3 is CASSLGGSHNQPQHF. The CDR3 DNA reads TGTGCCAGCAGCTTGGGTGGCAGTCACAATCAGCCCCAGCATTTT.

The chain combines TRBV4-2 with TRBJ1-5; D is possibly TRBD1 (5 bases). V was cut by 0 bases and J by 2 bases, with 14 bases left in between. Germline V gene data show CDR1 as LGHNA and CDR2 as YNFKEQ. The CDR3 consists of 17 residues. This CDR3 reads CASSQEQVRWRNQPQHF. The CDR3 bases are TGTGCCAGCAGCCAAGAACAGGTACGGTGGCGCAATCAGCCCCAGCATTTT.

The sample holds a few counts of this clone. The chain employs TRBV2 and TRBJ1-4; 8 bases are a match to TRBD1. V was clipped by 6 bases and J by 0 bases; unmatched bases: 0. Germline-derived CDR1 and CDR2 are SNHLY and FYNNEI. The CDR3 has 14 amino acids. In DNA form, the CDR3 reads TGTGCCAGCAGGGACAGGGCAACTAATGAAAAACTGTTTTTT. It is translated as CASRDRATNEKLFF.

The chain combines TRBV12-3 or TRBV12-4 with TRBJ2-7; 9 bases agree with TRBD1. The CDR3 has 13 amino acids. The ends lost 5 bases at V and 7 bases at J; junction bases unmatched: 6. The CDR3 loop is CASSLGQGGEQYF. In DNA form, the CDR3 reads TGTGCCAGCAGTCTGGGACAGGGCGGAGAGCAGTACTTC.

The DNA for the CDR3 is TGTGCCAGCTCACCACTTGGGGGGGTGGGCACTGAAGCTTTCTTT. This sequence encodes CASSPLGGVGTEAFF. J is TRBJ1-1 and V is TRBV18; possible D gene TRBD1, 5 bases. Germline V gives CDR1 KGHSH, CDR2 LQKENI. This CDR3 is 15 amino acids long. V lost 1 base and J 4 bases, leaving 13 bases between the germline ends.

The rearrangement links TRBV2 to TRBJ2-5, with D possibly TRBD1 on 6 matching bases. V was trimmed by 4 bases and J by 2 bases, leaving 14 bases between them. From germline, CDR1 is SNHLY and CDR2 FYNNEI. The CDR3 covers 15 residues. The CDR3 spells CASSVAGDVQETQYF. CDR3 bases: TGTGCCAGCAGTGTGGCAGGGGATGTACAAGAGACCCAGTACTTC.

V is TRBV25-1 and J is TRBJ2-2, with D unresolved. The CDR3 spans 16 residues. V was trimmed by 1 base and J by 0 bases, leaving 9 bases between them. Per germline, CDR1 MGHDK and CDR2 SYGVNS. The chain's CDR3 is CASSESASANTGELFF. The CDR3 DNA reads TGTGCCAGCAGTGAATCGGCCAGCGCGAACACCGGGGAGCTGTTTTTT.

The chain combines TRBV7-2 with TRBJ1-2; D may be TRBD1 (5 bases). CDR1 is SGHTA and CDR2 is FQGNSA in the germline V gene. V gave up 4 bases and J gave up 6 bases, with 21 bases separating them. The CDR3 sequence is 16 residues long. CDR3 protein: CASSSPSNRHLHGYTF. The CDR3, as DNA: TGTGCCAGCAGCTCCCCCTCGAACAGGCATCTACATGGCTACACCTTC. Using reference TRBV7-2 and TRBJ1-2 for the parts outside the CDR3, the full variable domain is GAGVSQSPSNKVTEKGKDVELRCDPISGHTALYWYRQSLGQGLEFLIYFQGNSAPDKSGLPSDRFSAERTGGSVSTLTIQRTQQEDSAVYLCASSSPSNRHLHGYTFGSGTRLTVV.

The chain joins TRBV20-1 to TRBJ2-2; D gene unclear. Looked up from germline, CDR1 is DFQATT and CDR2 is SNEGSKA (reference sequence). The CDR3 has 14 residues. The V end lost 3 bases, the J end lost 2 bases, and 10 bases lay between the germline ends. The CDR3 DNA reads TGCAGTGCTAGTTTGGCCCGAAACACCGGGGAGCTGTTTTTT. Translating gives CSASLARNTGELFF.